This TCR beta chain was retrieved from a study of blood T cell repertoires in COVID-19. Measured with immunoSEQ multiplex PCR; TCRdb has only the in-frame clones, and not every one. The sample shows about 170,000 clones, around four fifths of them seen only once. V lost 1 base to trimming and J lost 2 bases, with 12 bases between them. The CDR3 extends over 16 amino acids. CDR1 MNHNS and CDR2 SASEGT come from the germline V gene. In assigning cohorts, the study relied on participant-reported clinical history. The receptor was derived from a woman aged 50 to 60 who had recovered from COVID-19. This chain connects TRBV6-1 to TRBJ2-4; the D gene is possibly TRBD2 (5 bases). Sequences were obtained from PBMCs or T cells enriched from blood (not recorded which). This chain's CDR3 is CASSEGGLATKNIQYF. The CDR3 region has the DNA TGTGCCAGCAGTGAAGGAGGGCTTGCAACCAAAAACATTCAGTACTTC.